The 30 T cell receptor beta chains below were found in one sample sequenced in a study of blood T cell repertoires in COVID-19. TCRdb's copy holds only in-frame clones and misses some; the assay was immunoSEQ multiplex PCR. Among some 45,000 clones, around 85% were seen once, and the ten largest hold about 31%. The sequencing sample was made of peripheral blood. The receptors originated from a woman aged 80 or over with acute or convalescent COVID-19.

This chain links TRBV19 with TRBJ2-1, with TRBD1 matching over 11 bases. The CDR3 runs 15 residues. CDR1 and CDR2 (germline): LNHDA, SQIVND (reference sequence). With V trimmed by 5 bases and J by 7 bases, 7 bases remained unmatched. In DNA form, the CDR3 reads TGTGCCAGTAGTCATACCGGGACAGGGGGAAATGAGCAGTTCTTC. It codes for CASSHTGTGGNEQFF.

This rearrangement joins TRBV28 to TRBJ1-2; D may be TRBD1 (5 bases). CDR1 MDHEN and CDR2 SYDVKM come from the germline V gene. The CDR3 loop spans 14 amino acids. V dropped 6 bases and J dropped 9 bases, with 20 bases sitting between them. The CDR3 sequence: CASSPTGTRGSYTF. Here the CDR3 DNA reads TGTGCCAGCAGCCCGACCGGGACGCGGGGGAGCTACACCTTC.

The rearrangement uses TRBV12-3 or TRBV12-4 and TRBJ1-2; unclear D gene. Trimming shortened V by 5 bases and J by 0 bases, and 7 bases separated the two germline ends. The CDR3 sequence is 13 residues long. The CDR3 loop reads CASSLSPNYGYTF. For the CDR3, the DNA is TGTGCCAGCAGTCTGTCCCCTAACTATGGCTACACCTTC.

This clone was picked up one time. A read error may produce the germline difference seen at one junction end. This sequence joins TRBV11-3 and TRBJ2-2; TRBD2 might be the D (5 bases). Per the germline V gene, CDR1 is SGHNT and CDR2 is YENEEA. The CDR3 has 13 residues. The CDR3 DNA reads TGTGCCAGCAGCCTAGAGGGCAGCGGGGAGCTGTTTTTT. Protein: CASSLEGSGELFF. Variable domain in full (rest from reference TRBV11-3 and TRBJ2-2): EAGVVQSPRYKIIEKKQPVAFWCNPISGHNTLYWYLQNLGQGPELLIRYENEEAVDDSQLPKDRFSAERLKGVDSTLKIQPAELGDSAVYLCASSLEGSGELFFGEGSRLTVL.

The chain is built from TRBV6-4 and TRBJ2-7; TRBD1 agrees at 9 bases. This CDR3 has 15 amino acids. Germline loops: CDR1 MRHNA, CDR2 SNTAGT. Losses at the gene ends were 7 bases for V and 3 bases for J; bases not matched to a gene: 10. The CDR3 DNA sequence: TGTGCCAGCAATAAACAGGGGGCTCTTAACTACGAGCAGTACTTC. Protein sequence: CASNKQGALNYEQYF.

The chain links TRBV15 to TRBJ2-5; 9 bases match TRBD2. Germline-derived CDR1 and CDR2 are LNHNV and YYDKDF (reference sequence). Germline trimming cut 0 bases from V and 4 bases from J; bases unmatched to any gene: 6. The CDR3 runs 16 residues. The CDR3 loop is CATSRELLAGRETQYF. Here the CDR3 DNA reads TGTGCCACCAGCAGAGAGCTCCTAGCGGGAAGAGAGACCCAGTACTTC.

V is TRBV24-1 and J is TRBJ2-7, with a tentative D call TRBD1 (5 bases). Germline CDR1 KGHDR, CDR2 SFDVKD. Trimming removed 5 bases from V and 0 bases from J, with 13 bases in between. The CDR3 is made up of 15 amino acids. The DNA of the CDR3 is TGTGCCACCAGTGGTGGAGAAAGGGGCTCCTACGAGCAGTACTTC. Translated: CATSGGERGSYEQYF.

This chain connects TRBV19 to TRBJ2-1, with 7 bases identical to TRBD2. Germline CDR1 reads LNHDA; CDR2 reads SQIVND (reference sequence). J was trimmed by 4 bases and V by 9 bases; bases with no gene match: 15. The CDR3 has 16 amino acids. The CDR3 coding sequence is TGTGCCAGCAATAGCGGGCCCTTGTTGGGGTACAATGAGCAGTTCTTC. Protein sequence: CASNSGPLLGYNEQFF.

The gene calls are TRBV5-4 and TRBJ2-3; 11 positions match TRBD2. CDR1 SGHNT and CDR2 YYREEE come from the germline V gene (reference sequence). V shed 0 bases and J 0 bases; nucleotides not matched to a gene: 6. The length of the CDR3 is 18 residues. The CDR3 here is CASSLAVAGGSSTDTQYF. The CDR3 DNA reads TGTGCCAGCAGCTTGGCGGTAGCGGGAGGGTCGAGCACAGATACGCAGTATTTT. Complete variable domain (other parts from reference TRBV5-4 and TRBJ2-3): ETGVTQSPTHLIKTRGQQVTLRCSSQSGHNTVSWYQQALGQGPQFIFQYYREEENGRGNFPPRFSGLQFPNYSSELNVNALELDDSALYLCASSLAVAGGSSTDTQYFGPGTRLTVL.

V usage is TRBV7-9 and J usage is TRBJ1-2; D is uncertain. This CDR3 spans 13 amino acids. The ends were cut back, 5 bases at V and 5 bases at J, with 12 bases in the middle. The germline V gene encodes CDR1 SEHNR and CDR2 FQNEAQ (reference sequence). The CDR3 DNA is TGTGCCAGCAGCCACGTGGCATTATATGGCTACACCTTC. Its protein is CASSHVALYGYTF.

V and J are TRBV7-8 and TRBJ2-5; weak D call: TRBD2 (5 bases). V was clipped by 2 bases and J by 5 bases, with 12 bases between them. From germline, CDR1 is SGHVS and CDR2 FQNEAQ. The CDR3 extends over 14 amino acids. CDR3 region: CASSLNRGRETQYF. The CDR3 nucleotides read TGTGCCAGCAGCTTAAATCGGGGTAGGGAGACCCAGTACTTC.

This rearrangement joins TRBV27 to TRBJ1-2; D uncertain. From germline, CDR1 is MNHEY and CDR2 SMNVEV (reference sequence). V lost 5 bases to trimming and J lost 6 bases, with 16 bases between them. The CDR3 covers 14 residues. The CDR3 DNA sequence: TGTGCCAGCAGTCCGGGATTTTCCTCCAATGGCTACACCTTC. Its protein product is CASSPGFSSNGYTF.

The V call is TRBV4-1, the J call TRBJ2-1; 15 bases map to TRBD2. After removal of 4 bases from V and 13 bases from J, the junction contained 11 bases not matched to a gene. CDR3 size: 16 residues. CDR1 MGHRA and CDR2 YSYEKL come from the germline V gene. CDR3 sequence: CASSPSGLAGGPFQFF. The CDR3 bases are TGCGCCAGCAGCCCCTCCGGACTAGCGGGAGGGCCTTTTCAGTTCTTC.

The rearrangement uses TRBV11-3 and TRBJ2-5; D perhaps matches TRBD2 (6 bases). Trimming cost V 8 bases and J 7 bases, with 11 bases left between them. Germline CDR1 reads SGHNT; CDR2 reads YENEEA. The CDR3 length is 11 residues. CDR3 sequence reads: CASSTGGTQYF. DNA of the CDR3: TGTGCCAGCTCCACCGGGGGGACCCAGTACTTC.

The count of this clone is one. V and J are TRBV12-5 and TRBJ1-5; the D gene is possibly TRBD1 (6 bases). V lost 1 base and J 6 bases, leaving 7 bases between the germline ends. CDR3 length equals 13 residues. The germline V gene has CDR1 LGHNT and CDR2 FRNRAP. The CDR3 DNA is TGTGCTAGTGGTTTGGAAGGGGGTCAGCCCCAGCATTTT. This encodes CASGLEGGQPQHF.

This clone was recorded only once. The CDR3 nucleotides read TGTGCCAGCAGTTTTTACGGGAGGGGTCCCGGGGAGCTGTTTTTT. It is translated as CASSFYGRGPGELFF. The gene calls are TRBV27 and TRBJ2-2, with 8 bases matching TRBD2. J gave up 6 bases and V 3 bases, and 6 bases lay outside the gene matches. CDR1 is MNHEY and CDR2 is SMNVEV in the germline V gene (reference sequence). The CDR3 is made up of 15 amino acids.

V gene TRBV21-1 combines with J gene TRBJ2-6; the D call of TRBD2 is as the table states it, not checked on the DNA. TRBV21-1 is labeled a pseudogene. The CDR3 is 21 residues long. In DNA, the CDR3 is TGTGCCAGCAGCAAAGGGGGAGGGCGACGCCCTTCTATCTCTGGGGCCAACGTCCTGACTTTC. Its protein is CASSKGGGRRPSISGANVLTF.

This chain links TRBV2 with TRBJ2-2; perhaps TRBD2 as D (6 bases). Trimming removed 4 bases at V and 4 bases at J, with 16 bases between. The CDR3 sequence is 16 residues long. Germline V gene data show CDR1 as SNHLY and CDR2 as FYNNEI. CDR3 sequence: CASSATRGTATGELFF. The CDR3 DNA sequence: TGTGCCAGCAGTGCTACACGGGGGACGGCCACCGGGGAGCTGTTTTTT.

The V gene is TRBV5-1, the J gene TRBJ2-7, with a weak D call TRBD2 (5 bases). Looked up from germline, CDR1 is SGHRS and CDR2 is YFSETQ. V dropped 4 bases and J dropped 5 bases, with 16 bases sitting between them. The CDR3 contains 14 residues. This chain's CDR3 is CASSPGGGPNEQYF. CDR3 bases: TGCGCCAGCAGCCCCGGAGGCGGCCCCAACGAGCAGTACTTC.

This clone was counted a single time. V and J are TRBV19 and TRBJ1-4; D ambiguous. Trimming stripped 7 bases from V and 0 bases from J, with 18 bases between. The CDR3 contains 17 residues. Germline V gives CDR1 LNHDA, CDR2 SQIVND (reference sequence). The CDR3 coding sequence is TGTGCCAGTACCTGGAGGTTCTACTCCTCAACTAATGAAAAACTGTTTTTT. Amino acid sequence: CASTWRFYSSTNEKLFF.

The chain joins TRBV5-4 to TRBJ2-5; 9 nucleotides line up with TRBD2. The V gene end was trimmed by 1 base and the J gene end by 4 bases; junction bases not matched to a gene: 2. The CDR3 extends over 14 amino acids. Germline V gene lookup returns CDR1 SGHNT and CDR2 YYREEE (reference sequence). The CDR3 spells CASSLKLAGETQYF. CDR3 in DNA: TGTGCCAGCAGCTTGAAACTAGCGGGAGAGACCCAGTACTTC.

The V and J genes are TRBV7-9 and TRBJ2-2; 8 bases match TRBD2. The V and J ends lost 0 bases and 1 base, in that order; junction bases with no gene match: 7. CDR3 length: 18 amino acids. Germline CDR1 reads SEHNR; CDR2 reads FQNEAQ (reference sequence). The CDR3 loop is CASSLAAGGRKNTGELFF. For the CDR3, the DNA is TGTGCCAGCAGCTTAGCAGCGGGCGGGAGGAAGAACACCGGGGAGCTGTTTTTT.

The chain employs TRBV2 and TRBJ2-1, with D unclear. V shed 5 bases and J shed 6 bases, with 5 bases lying between them. CDR3 length equals 11 residues. The germline V gene has CDR1 SNHLY and CDR2 FYNNEI. CDR3 sequence reads: CASSPGNEQFF. DNA for the CDR3: TGTGCCAGCAGTCCCGGCAATGAGCAGTTCTTC.

To note about this clone: Other DNA sequences in this sample translate to the same CDR3. This CDR3 is CASSQESGNTEAFF. DNA for the CDR3: TGTGCCAGCAGCCAAGAGTCGGGGAACACTGAAGCTTTCTTT. The V call is TRBV3-1 (or the pseudogene TRBV3-2), the J call TRBJ1-1; D unresolved. This CDR3 is built from 14 residues. Trimming pared 0 bases from V and 1 base from J, leaving 6 bases between. Germline lookup yields CDR1 LGHDT and CDR2 YNNKEL (reference sequence).

The chain has TRBV6-1 and TRBJ2-3, with 11 nucleotides matching TRBD2. The trim removed 8 bases at V and 0 bases at J, leaving 4 bases unmatched. The CDR3 runs to 15 residues. CDR1 and CDR2 (germline): MNHNS, SASEGT. CDR3 protein: CASRLAGRSTDTQYF. In DNA form, the CDR3 reads TGTGCCAGCCGACTAGCGGGACGGAGCACAGATACGCAGTATTTT.

This clone occurred once. The J gene is TRBJ1-1, the V gene TRBV19; possibly TRBD1 for D (5 bases). This CDR3 is built from 16 residues. V was cut by 2 bases and J by 3 bases, with 16 bases left in between. Germline assignment: CDR1 LNHDA and CDR2 SQIVND (reference sequence). The DNA of the CDR3 is TGTGCCAGTAGTATATATGGGGGGATGAGGGACACTGAAGCTTTCTTT. It is translated as CASSIYGGMRDTEAFF.

The chain links TRBV18 to TRBJ1-5, with D possibly TRBD1 on 5 matching bases. The V end lost 0 bases, the J end lost 4 bases, and 16 bases lay between the germline ends. The CDR3 extends over 17 amino acids. CDR1 and CDR2 from the germline V gene are KGHSH and LQKENI. The CDR3 DNA sequence: TGTGCCAGCTCACCACCCGGCCCAGGGATTGGAAATCAGCCCCAGCATTTT. Its protein is CASSPPGPGIGNQPQHF.

The rearrangement joins TRBV19 to TRBJ1-4; D gene uncertain. The germline V gene encodes CDR1 LNHDA and CDR2 SQIVND (reference sequence). Trimming stripped 4 bases from V and 8 bases from J, with 17 bases between. There are 15 residues in the CDR3. The CDR3: CASSTGEGIGEKLFF. CDR3 nucleotides: TGTGCCAGTAGTACCGGAGAGGGAATCGGAGAAAAACTGTTTTTT.

The V gene is TRBV6-5, the J gene TRBJ1-1; maybe TRBD1 (6 bases). Germline lookup yields CDR1 MNHEY and CDR2 SVGAGI. The CDR3 totals 15 residues. V was pared by 5 bases and J by 5 bases, with 18 bases between. In DNA, the CDR3 is TGTGCCAGCAGTCCTGAACAGGGTAGGAGGACTGAAGCTTTCTTT. Translation: CASSPEQGRRTEAFF.

The chain uses TRBV11-2 and TRBJ2-7; 8 bases fit TRBD1. This CDR3 comprises 15 residues. Germline lookup yields CDR1 SGHAT and CDR2 FQNNGV. Unmatched junction bases numbered 12, after V lost 5 bases and J lost 6 bases. Here the CDR3 reads CASSATGQGSGEQYF. The CDR3, as DNA: TGTGCCAGCAGCGCCACAGGACAGGGATCGGGCGAGCAGTACTTC.